A single T cell receptor beta chain is shown here with its context. Some clones are missing from TCRdb's copy, which holds only in-frame ones; the method was immunoSEQ multiplex PCR. The repertoire holds tens of thousands of clones, just over 90% seen once, with 0.27% in the top ten. Looked up from germline, CDR1 is LNHDA and CDR2 is SQIVND (reference sequence). With 6 bases clipped from V and 4 bases from J, the junction kept 4 bases outside the gene matches. This CDR3 comprises 14 residues. The record originates from a study of technical replicates of blood from several donors. This rearrangement joins TRBV19 to TRBJ1-5; TRBD1 agrees at 9 bases. This TCR came from a human donor in good health. Source material: T cells isolated from PBMCs. The CDR3 loop reads CASSIDRGNQPQHF. The CDR3 nucleotides read TGTGCCAGTAGCATCGACAGGGGGAATCAGCCCCAGCATTTT.